A single sample gave rise to the 28 T cell receptor beta chains below, sequenced in a study of blood T cell repertoires in COVID-19. The table came from immunoSEQ multiplex PCR; TCRdb's copy has only in-frame clones and leaves some out. Of about 240,000 clones listed, roughly 86% were seen once; the top ten hold 2.5% to 3%. The sample was PBMCs or T cells enriched from blood (not recorded which). These TCRs come from a woman in her thirties with acute COVID-19.

V gene TRBV5-1 combines with J gene TRBJ2-7; TRBD1 matches 7 bases. The CDR3 extends over 14 amino acids. Germline V gene sequence: CDR1 SGHRS, CDR2 YFSETQ. V trimming: 5 bases; J trimming: 3 bases; junction bases outside the gene matches: 8. The CDR3 DNA sequence: TGCGCCAGCAGTGCAACAGGGGCGGTCTACGAGCAGTACTTC. Protein: CASSATGAVYEQYF.

CDR3: CASSLGSGVIEVEFF. As DNA, the CDR3 is TGTGCCAGCAGCCTCGGTAGCGGGGTTATTGAGGTGGAGTTCTTC. This rearrangement joins TRBV9 to TRBJ2-1, with 8 bases aligning to TRBD2. Trimming at V came to 4 bases and at J to 14 bases, leaving 17 bases not matched to a gene. The CDR3 has 15 amino acids. Germline CDR1 is SGDLS and CDR2 is YYNGEE.

The chain has TRBV7-6 and TRBJ2-7; no clear D gene. The V gene's germline CDR1 is SGHVS and CDR2 FNYEAQ. The CDR3 has 14 amino acids. V gave up 1 base and J gave up 6 bases, with 13 bases separating them. In DNA, the CDR3 is TGTGCCAGCAGCTTAGATACGGGTCCGAGCGAGCAGTACTTC. Its protein product is CASSLDTGPSEQYF.

This clone was counted many times. The chain couples TRBV6-5 to TRBJ1-6; D not resolved. The germline V gene has CDR1 MNHEY and CDR2 SVGAGI. V was clipped by 2 bases and J by 6 bases, with 8 bases between them. This CDR3 contains 14 residues. In DNA form, the CDR3 reads TGTGCCAGCAGTTACGGAGGTGTTAATTCACCCCTCCACTTT. It translates to CASSYGGVNSPLHF.

This rearrangement joins TRBV7-2 to TRBJ2-7; maybe TRBD1 (7 bases). Deletions cut 2 bases from V and 1 base from J, with 15 bases between. The CDR3 extends over 16 amino acids. The germline V gene encodes CDR1 SGHTA and CDR2 FQGNSA. DNA for the CDR3: TGTGCCAGCAGCTTAAACCCAGGGGGGCTTTCCTACGAGCAGTACTTC. It yields the protein CASSLNPGGLSYEQYF.

This chain joins TRBV7-2 and TRBJ1-6; TRBD1 matches 7 bases. CDR3 length equals 15 residues. J lost 6 bases, V lost 6 bases, and 8 bases had no gene match. Germline V CDR1 and CDR2: SGHTA, FQGNSA. The CDR3 nucleotides read TGTGCCAGCAGGGCCCATGGACAGGTTAATTCACCCCTCCACTTT. Its protein is CASRAHGQVNSPLHF.

V gene TRBV19 combines with J gene TRBJ2-3; 7 bases match TRBD2. Trimming at V came to 3 bases and at J to 2 bases, leaving 8 bases not matched to a gene. The germline V gene encodes CDR1 LNHDA and CDR2 SQIVND (reference sequence). This CDR3 has 16 amino acids. CDR3 loop: CASSIGGGGFTDTQYF. CDR3 bases: TGTGCCAGTAGTATTGGTGGGGGGGGATTCACAGATACGCAGTATTTT.

Details on this clone: This sample includes further DNA sequences coding for the same CDR3. The chain combines TRBV5-1 with TRBJ1-1, with 10 positions matching TRBD1. The CDR3 extends over 13 amino acids. Unmatched junction bases numbered 2, after V lost 4 bases and J lost 5 bases. The V gene's germline CDR1 is SGHRS and CDR2 YFSETQ. CDR3 loop: CASSLDRGTEAFF. The CDR3 DNA is TGCGCCAGCAGCCTGGACAGGGGGACTGAAGCTTTCTTT.

This clone was counted a few times. V usage is TRBV7-9 and J usage is TRBJ1-1, with 8 bases lining up with TRBD1. After removal of 4 bases from V and 4 bases from J, the junction contained 17 bases not matched to a gene. The CDR3 is made up of 18 amino acids. Per the germline V gene, CDR1 is SEHNR and CDR2 is FQNEAQ (reference sequence). Here the CDR3 reads CASSSVGRTGRTVTEAFF. As DNA, the CDR3 is TGTGCCAGCAGCTCAGTGGGTAGGACAGGGAGAACGGTCACTGAAGCTTTCTTT.

The chain couples TRBV6-2 or TRBV6-3 to TRBJ2-1, with TRBD1 identical over 9 bases. The V gene's germline CDR1 is MNHEY and CDR2 SVGEGT. V lost 5 bases, J lost 6 bases, and 5 bases stayed unmatched. This CDR3 contains 14 residues. CDR3 nucleotide sequence: TGTGCCAGCAGTCGGGACAGGGTAGGCAATGAGCAGTTCTTC. Translation: CASSRDRVGNEQFF.

The rearrangement links TRBV7-2 to TRBJ1-2; the match to TRBD1 covers 8 bases. Germline V gene sequence: CDR1 SGHTA, CDR2 FQGNSA. The CDR3 is made up of 15 amino acids. The V gene end was trimmed by 5 bases and the J gene end by 5 bases; junction bases not matched to a gene: 10. Written as DNA, the CDR3 is TGTGCCAGCAGCCTCAGGACAGGGAGGGCTTATGGCTACACCTTC. Amino acid sequence: CASSLRTGRAYGYTF.

This clone was counted a few times. The chain uses TRBV13 and TRBJ2-2; D perhaps matches TRBD1 (5 bases). Looked up from germline, CDR1 is PRHDT and CDR2 is FYEKMQ (reference sequence). V dropped 0 bases and J dropped 3 bases, with 11 bases sitting between them. The length of the CDR3 is 16 residues. CDR3 region: CASSLGLTADTGELFF. CDR3 DNA: TGTGCCAGCAGCTTAGGACTGACAGCCGACACCGGGGAGCTGTTTTTT.

V is TRBV6-2 or TRBV6-3 and J is TRBJ2-7; 10 positions match TRBD2. The CDR3 is made up of 15 amino acids. Trimming cost V 6 bases and J 2 bases; bases outside gene matches: 7. Germline values: CDR1 MNHEY, CDR2 SVGEGT. In nucleotides, the CDR3 is TGTGCCAGCAGCCCACAGCGGGGGGGGCCCTACGAGCAGTACTTC. This translates into CASSPQRGGPYEQYF.

The J gene is TRBJ2-1, the V gene TRBV18, with a possible D match to TRBD2 (5 bases). The CDR3 runs to 17 residues. Germline V gives CDR1 KGHSH, CDR2 LQKENI. The ends were cut back, 2 bases at V and 1 base at J, with 15 bases in the middle. In DNA, the CDR3 is TGTGCCAGCTCACCAAGACTCCGGGAATATTCCTACAATGAGCAGTTCTTC. Amino acid sequence: CASSPRLREYSYNEQFF.

V usage is TRBV19 and J usage is TRBJ2-2; D is ambiguous. This CDR3 comprises 15 residues. V was shortened by 3 bases and J by 5 bases, with 13 bases between the two germline ends. Germline V gene lookup returns CDR1 LNHDA and CDR2 SQIVND (reference sequence). The CDR3 reads CASSMGQTMTGELFF. DNA of the CDR3: TGTGCCAGTAGTATGGGCCAAACAATGACCGGGGAGCTGTTTTTT.

This clone was observed a few times. The chain carries TRBV29-1 and TRBJ1-1; tentative D call: TRBD1 (6 bases). Trimming stripped 1 base from V and 5 bases from J, with 14 bases between. In germline, CDR1 is SQVTM, CDR2 ANQGSEA. The CDR3 is made up of 14 amino acids. The DNA of the CDR3 is TGCAGCGTTGAAGGGCAGGGGCGAGAGACTGAAGCTTTCTTT. It specifies CSVEGQGRETEAFF.

V is TRBV7-6 and J is TRBJ1-1; 8 nucleotides match TRBD1. Germline V gene data show CDR1 as SGHVS and CDR2 as FNYEAQ. Germline trimming cut 2 bases from V and 1 base from J; bases unmatched to any gene: 6. The CDR3 has 16 amino acids. CDR3 coding DNA: TGTGCCAGCAGCTTAAGTTCAGGGGGCGGGAACACTGAAGCTTTCTTT. Protein product: CASSLSSGGGNTEAFF.

This sequence joins TRBV7-2 and TRBJ1-6; unclear D gene. CDR1 is SGHTA and CDR2 is FQGNSA in the germline V gene. Trimming cost V 1 base and J 0 bases, with 7 bases left between them. The CDR3 runs to 16 residues. CDR3 protein: CASSLVASSYNSPLHF. The CDR3 DNA sequence: TGTGCCAGCAGCTTAGTAGCGAGCTCCTATAATTCACCCCTCCACTTT.

V usage is TRBV10-2 and J usage is TRBJ1-2, with TRBD1 as a possible D gene (6 bases). Germline assignment: CDR1 WSHSY and CDR2 SAAADI. The CDR3 contains 16 residues. The germline V and J ends were trimmed by 0 bases and 12 bases, with 23 bases remaining between them. CDR3 region: CASSESTGHGFSWNTF. The CDR3 DNA is TGCGCCAGCAGTGAGTCGACGGGACACGGGTTTAGTTGGAACACCTTC.

The chain is built from TRBV18 and TRBJ2-5, with 8 bases lining up with TRBD1. With 6 bases clipped from V and 2 bases from J, the junction kept 8 bases outside the gene matches. CDR1 is KGHSH and CDR2 is LQKENI in the germline V gene. The CDR3 is made up of 15 amino acids. CDR3 nucleotides: TGTGCCAGCTCCTCCAGGGGGCGAAAACAAGAGACCCAGTACTTC. This encodes CASSSRGRKQETQYF.

The gene calls are TRBV5-1 and TRBJ1-6; D not certain. In germline, CDR1 is SGHRS, CDR2 YFSETQ. There are 17 residues in the CDR3. Trimming shortened V by 0 bases and J by 9 bases, and 19 bases separated the two germline ends. The CDR3 region has the DNA TGCGCCAGCAGCTTGGAAGAGAATTTAGTAGGGAGTTCACCCCTCCACTTT. Its protein product is CASSLEENLVGSSPLHF.

The gene calls are TRBV18 and TRBJ1-2, with TRBD1 as a possible D gene (5 bases). The CDR3 spans 17 residues. Germline V CDR1 and CDR2: KGHSH, LQKENI. Between the trimmed V and J ends, which lost 6 bases and 5 bases, there was a span of 25 bases. In nucleotides, the CDR3 is TGTGCCAGCTCTCCCTACGGTACAGGACCGTATGTATATGGCTACACCTTC. Translating gives CASSPYGTGPYVYGYTF.

The sample holds one count of this clone. The chain is built from TRBV2 and TRBJ2-5, with D perhaps matching TRBD2 (7 bases). The germline V and J ends were trimmed by 5 bases and 5 bases, with 18 bases remaining between them. The CDR3 covers 15 residues. Germline V lookup: CDR1 SNHLY, CDR2 FYNNEI. The CDR3 reads CASSLLVGRGETQYF. The CDR3 DNA follows: TGTGCCAGCAGTCTGCTCGTGGGGAGGGGGGAGACCCAGTACTTC.

The chain recombines TRBV5-1 with TRBJ2-7, with TRBD1 as a possible D gene (6 bases). The CDR3 is made up of 14 amino acids. V lost 4 bases to trimming and J lost 2 bases, with 13 bases between them. Germline CDR1 SGHRS, CDR2 YFSETQ. For the CDR3, the DNA is TGCGCCAGCAGCCCCACAGGGATCGCCTACGAGCAGTACTTC. Translating gives CASSPTGIAYEQYF.

CDR3 DNA sequence: TGCGCCAGCCGGTCTCCGACAGGGGGTAATTCACCCCTCCACTTT. Translation gives CASRSPTGGNSPLHF. V and J are TRBV4-1 and TRBJ1-6, with 9 bases aligning to TRBD1. The ends lost 8 bases at V and 6 bases at J; junction bases unmatched: 8. Germline CDR1 reads MGHRA; CDR2 reads YSYEKL. This CDR3 comprises 15 residues.

V and J are TRBV2 and TRBJ1-1, with D unresolved. V lost 7 bases and J 0 bases, leaving 9 bases between the germline ends. Germline lookup yields CDR1 SNHLY and CDR2 FYNNEI. The CDR3 spans 13 residues. The CDR3 sequence: CASKREMNTEAFF. DNA of the CDR3: TGTGCCAGCAAGCGGGAAATGAACACTGAAGCTTTCTTT. Full variable domain (outside the CDR3, taken from reference TRBV2 and TRBJ1-1): EPEVTQTPSHQVTQMGQEVILRCVPISNHLYFYWYRQILGQKVEFLVSFYNNEISEKSEIFDDQFSVERPDGSNFTLKIRSTKLEDSAMYFCASKREMNTEAFFGQGTRLTVV.

J is TRBJ2-1 and V is TRBV7-9; D gene unclear. Germline V CDR1 and CDR2: SEHNR, FQNEAQ (reference sequence). CDR3 length equals 13 residues. The ends were cut back, 2 bases at V and 4 bases at J, with 6 bases in the middle. CDR3 nucleotides: TGTGCCAGCAGCTTAAGCGAATACAATGAGCAGTTCTTC. This translates into CASSLSEYNEQFF.

The chain carries TRBV10-2 and TRBJ1-1; no clear D. The CDR3 extends over 13 amino acids. Germline V gives CDR1 WSHSY, CDR2 SAAADI. The V gene lost 7 bases and the J gene lost 1 base, with 10 bases spanning the gap. In DNA, the CDR3 is TGCGCCAGCATGGGCAGACAGAACACTGAAGCTTTCTTT. Its translation: CASMGRQNTEAFF.